The 21 T cell receptor beta chains below all came from one sample that was sequenced in a study of T-cell memory formation after mild COVID-19. TCRdb re-analysed the 5' RACE reads in MiXCR, keeping a single row per CDR3 protein. The table includes approximately 65,000 distinct CDR3 sequences, over 8.5% detected once. What was sequenced was PBMCs or a T cell subset sorted from them (not recorded which). The source is a man younger than 35 who had mild COVID-19 (a few samples of this study predate the infection). Cell type and time point are not known.

This clonotype was recorded many times. J is TRBJ2-5 and V is TRBV19; D is ambiguous. Germline V lookup: CDR1 LNHDA, CDR2 SQIVND (reference sequence). V dropped 5 bases and J dropped 2 bases, with 9 bases sitting between them. The length of the CDR3 is 13 residues. For the CDR3, the DNA is TGTGCCAGTAGTCCCCCAGAACAAGAGACCCAGTACTTC. Protein product: CASSPPEQETQYF.

This chain connects TRBV4-3 to TRBJ1-6, with TRBD1 as a possible D gene (6 bases). Per the germline V gene, CDR1 is LGHNA and CDR2 is YSLEER. The V end lost 5 bases, the J end lost 0 bases, and 17 bases lay between the germline ends. CDR3 length: 18 amino acids. Written as DNA, the CDR3 is TGCGCCAGCAGCACGGAAGGGGGGCCCAGCTCCTATAATTCACCCCTCCACTTT. This gives the protein CASSTEGGPSSYNSPLHF.

Only a few counts were recorded for this clonotype. This rearrangement joins TRBV10-3 to TRBJ1-6; TRBD1 matches 8 bases. The CDR3 is 17 amino acids. Per germline, CDR1 ENHRY and CDR2 SYGVKD. The V gene end was trimmed by 1 base and the J gene end by 3 bases; junction bases not matched to a gene: 5. Here the CDR3 DNA reads TGTGCCATCAGTGAGTTTGATGGACAGGGCTATAATTCACCCCTCCACTTT. Its translation is CAISEFDGQGYNSPLHF.

The chain employs TRBV7-9 and TRBJ1-2, with D unclear. The CDR3 extends over 14 amino acids. Germline CDR1 is SEHNR and CDR2 is FQNEAQ (reference sequence). The V end was cut by 1 base, the J end by 3 bases, with 9 bases between. CDR3 protein: CASSLVTADYGYTF. As DNA, the CDR3 is TGTGCCAGCAGCTTAGTCACGGCAGACTATGGCTACACCTTC.

Only a few counts were recorded for this clonotype. The chain combines TRBV2 with TRBJ1-6; D ambiguous. Deletions cut 1 base from V and 7 bases from J, with 5 bases between. The CDR3 has 13 residues. CDR1 is SNHLY and CDR2 is FYNNEI in the germline V gene. The CDR3 nucleotides are TGTGCCAGCAGTGAAGGGTGGAATTCACCCCTCCACTTT. Translation: CASSEGWNSPLHF.

V is TRBV6-1 and J is TRBJ2-5; 11 nucleotides align to TRBD2. This CDR3 has 17 residues. The junction had 5 bases not matched to a gene; V was cut back by 0 bases and J by 2 bases. The germline gives CDR1 MNHNS, CDR2 SASEGT. CDR3 region: CASSEALAGGKQETQYF. In nucleotides, the CDR3 is TGTGCCAGCAGTGAAGCCCTAGCGGGGGGCAAACAAGAGACCCAGTACTTC.

This clonotype was recorded many times. The genes are TRBV7-2 and TRBJ2-1; possible D gene TRBD2, 7 bases. The CDR3 sequence is 13 residues long. The germline V gene encodes CDR1 SGHTA and CDR2 FQGNSA. Trimming removed 3 bases at V and 8 bases at J, with 11 bases between. The CDR3 protein is CASSFGGGDEQFF. CDR3 sequence (DNA): TGTGCCAGCAGCTTTGGCGGGGGCGATGAGCAGTTCTTC.

V and J are TRBV9 and TRBJ2-5; TRBD1 or TRBD2 may be the D gene (5 bases each). There are 15 residues in the CDR3. V was clipped by 5 bases and J by 4 bases, with 18 bases between them. The germline CDR1 and CDR2 sequences are SGDLS and YYNGEE. For the CDR3, the DNA is TGTGCCAGCAGTGAGGGGTACTCGCGGGCAGAGACCCAGTACTTC. As protein: CASSEGYSRAETQYF.

Ten or more counts support this clonotype. This chain joins TRBV9 and TRBJ2-5; D is unclear. CDR1 and CDR2 from the germline V gene are SGDLS and YYNGEE. The ends were cut back, 3 bases at V and 5 bases at J, with 11 bases in the middle. The CDR3 has 13 residues. This chain's CDR3 is CASSAAPRETQYF. Written as DNA, the CDR3 is TGTGCCAGCAGCGCCGCCCCACGGGAGACCCAGTACTTC.

This clonotype was detected many times. This chain connects TRBV20-1 to TRBJ2-3; no definite D call. V lost 5 bases to trimming and J lost 2 bases, with 23 bases between them. This CDR3 is built from 17 residues. Germline CDR1 reads DFQATT; CDR2 reads SNEGSKA (reference sequence). This chain's CDR3 is CSAPSTSAKGYTDTQYF. The CDR3 coding sequence is TGCAGTGCTCCCTCCACCAGCGCCAAAGGGTACACAGATACGCAGTATTTT.

This clonotype was recorded only once. The CDR3 loop reads CASSTPPYTEAFF. The DNA for the CDR3 is TGTGCCAGCAGTACCCCACCGTACACTGAAGCTTTCTTT. This chain joins TRBV28 and TRBJ1-1; D gene ambiguous. Germline V gene lookup returns CDR1 MDHEN and CDR2 SYDVKM. Between the trimmed V and J ends, which lost 5 bases and 3 bases, there was a span of 10 bases. There are 13 residues in the CDR3.

The chain recombines TRBV6-6 with TRBJ2-7; weak D call: TRBD1 (5 bases). Germline CDR1 and CDR2: MNHNY and SVGAGI (reference sequence). CDR3 length: 13 amino acids. Trimming cost V 7 bases and J 6 bases, with 16 bases left between them. CDR3 amino acids: CASTPVGVGEQYF. CDR3 coding DNA: TGTGCCAGCACCCCTGTAGGGGTAGGCGAGCAGTACTTC.

Many counts were recorded for this clonotype. CDR3 in amino acids: CASSGGLAGSDTQYF. DNA for the CDR3: TGCGCCAGCAGCGGGGGACTAGCGGGATCAGATACGCAGTATTTT. The chain combines TRBV5-1 with TRBJ2-3; 13 positions agree with TRBD2. This CDR3 contains 15 residues. Germline assignment: CDR1 SGHRS and CDR2 YFSETQ. With 4 bases clipped from V and 4 bases from J, the junction kept 3 bases outside the gene matches. Variable domain in full (rest from reference TRBV5-1 and TRBJ2-3): KAGVTQTPRYLIKTRGQQVTLSCSPISGHRSVSWYQQTPGQGLQFLFEYFSETQRNKGNFPGRFSGRQFSNSRSEMNVSTLELGDSALYLCASSGGLAGSDTQYFGPGTRLTVL.

V gene TRBV24-1 combines with J gene TRBJ2-5; D remains ambiguous. V lost 4 bases and J lost 5, with 13 bases in between. The CDR3 runs 14 residues. CDR1 KGHDR and CDR2 SFDVKD come from the germline V gene. CDR3 nucleotide sequence: TGTGCCACCAGTGACCCAAGGGCGACGGAGACCCAGTACTTC. It encodes CATSDPRATETQYF.

A few counts support this clonotype. The chain uses TRBV4-3 and TRBJ2-3; D unclear. The germline V gene encodes CDR1 LGHNA and CDR2 YSLEER. Trimming shortened V by 5 bases and J by 0 bases, and 9 bases separated the two germline ends. CDR3 length equals 14 residues. The CDR3 loop is CASSSLSSTDTQYF. The CDR3 DNA reads as TGCGCCAGCAGCTCACTCTCGAGCACAGATACGCAGTATTTT.

The chain links TRBV5-1 to TRBJ1-2; 10 positions match TRBD1. The V and J ends lost 4 bases and 4 bases, in that order; junction bases with no gene match: 7. The CDR3 covers 15 residues. The germline gives CDR1 SGHRS, CDR2 YFSETQ. The chain's CDR3 is CASSAGQGVSYGYTF. For the CDR3, the DNA is TGCGCCAGCAGCGCCGGACAGGGGGTATCCTATGGCTACACCTTC.

This clonotype was counted only a few times. The chain couples TRBV27 to TRBJ1-2; the match to TRBD1 covers 9 bases. CDR3 size: 17 residues. Germline-derived CDR1 and CDR2 are MNHEY and SMNVEV (reference sequence). V lost 1 base and J lost 5; bases outside the gene matches: 11. CDR3 sequence: CASSLWGQGELGYGYTF. The CDR3 DNA reads TGTGCCAGCAGTTTATGGGGACAGGGAGAATTGGGGTATGGCTACACCTTC.

The V gene is TRBV6-6, the J gene TRBJ1-5; D is perhaps TRBD1 (5 bases). Germline values: CDR1 MNHNY, CDR2 SVGAGI (reference sequence). This CDR3 has 15 residues. V was trimmed by 2 bases and J by 6 bases, leaving 14 bases between them. CDR3: CASSYSQIGGQPQHF. As DNA, the CDR3 is TGTGCCAGCAGTTACAGTCAGATTGGGGGTCAGCCCCAGCATTTT.

This clonotype was picked up many times. The chain has TRBV5-6 and TRBJ2-3; TRBD2 might be the D (5 bases). Germline V gene data show CDR1 as SGHDT and CDR2 as YYEEEE. The CDR3 is 18 amino acids. V was pared by 0 bases and J by 1 base, with 18 bases between. The CDR3 is CASSLGPPEDWGTDTQYF. CDR3 sequence (DNA): TGTGCCAGCAGCTTGGGTCCCCCCGAGGACTGGGGCACAGATACGCAGTATTTT.

This clonotype has a handful of counts. The CDR3 DNA reads TGTGCCAGCAGTCCCCGGGGGGCCAATGAAGCTTTCTTT. Encoded protein: CASSPRGANEAFF. This rearrangement joins TRBV27 to TRBJ1-1; a weak D match, TRBD1 (6 bases). The CDR3 is made up of 13 amino acids. V was pared by 5 bases and J by 7 bases, with 14 bases between. Germline CDR1 reads MNHEY; CDR2 reads SMNVEV (reference sequence).

The chain links TRBV2 to TRBJ1-2, with 7 bases aligning to TRBD1. The CDR3 has 13 residues. Germline V gene sequence: CDR1 SNHLY, CDR2 FYNNEI. After removal of 4 bases from V and 8 bases from J, the junction contained 7 bases not matched to a gene. CDR3 in amino acids: CASSGTGGDGYTF. DNA of the CDR3: TGTGCCAGCAGTGGGACAGGAGGGGACGGCTACACCTTC. The variable domain in full, with the rest retrieved from reference TRBV2 and TRBJ1-2, is EPEVTQTPSHQVTQMGQEVILRCVPISNHLYFYWYRQILGQKVEFLVSFYNNEISEKSEIFDDQFSVERPDGSNFTLKIRSTKLEDSAMYFCASSGTGGDGYTFGSGTRLTVV.